This TCR beta chain was captured in a study of blood T cell repertoires in COVID-19. Across the whole study: Some COVID-19 samples were acute and others convalescent; all came from the United States, Italy and Spain. Nucleic acid was either cDNA or gDNA, and it came from T cells, B-cell-depleted T cells, or PBMCs.

CDR1 and CDR2 (germline): MDHEN, SYDVKM. The ends were cut back, 2 bases at V and 9 bases at J, with 11 bases in the middle. The CDR3 length is 14 residues. Original methodology: How many nucleated cells were present was estimated from reference gene primer amplification. TCRdb keeps only in-frame clones here, not all; method: immunoSEQ multiplex PCR. The V and J calls and clone size were taken over from that table, and D and trimming were inferred from the DNA. Counted here are fewer than 120,000 clones, about three quarters occurring once; the ten biggest clones make up more than 15%. J is TRBJ1-6 and V is TRBV28; D ambiguous. Material for sequencing was peripheral blood. The sequence came from a woman aged 80 or over with active or convalescent COVID-19. CDR3 loop: CASSLAQASSPLHF. Here the CDR3 DNA reads TGTGCCAGCAGTTTAGCTCAGGCGAGTTCACCCCTCCACTTT.